This TCR beta chain was recorded in a study of memory CD4+ T cells and cytomegalovirus serostatus. In the study overall: This sample comes from healthy Belgian adults, several CMV seropositive, approximately 22 seronegative. Study-wide findings and caveats: Repertoires predicted CMV serostatus with median bootstrapped AUC of 0.95. CD4+ memory repertoires contained about 40% of the roughly 150 reported CMV TCRbeta sequences.

Single viable CD3+CD4+CD8-CD45RO+ cells were sorted as the memory CD4+ T cells. Total CD4+ T cells were enriched by CD4 positive selection. Here immunoSEQ multiplex PCR was the method, and the copy in TCRdb shows in-frame clones only, minus some. In the table there are around 49,000 clones, roughly 78% of which are singletons. In regard to this clone: Its antigen is not known.

The CDR3 length is 13 residues. Between the trimmed V and J ends, which lost 3 bases and 5 bases, there was a span of 13 bases. Germline CDR1 GTSNPN, CDR2 SVGIG (reference sequence). Sequenced: memory CD4+ T cells from blood. This TCR derives from an adult in good health and CMV-seronegative. The V gene is TRBV30, the J gene TRBJ2-5; D might be TRBD2 (7 bases). The CDR3 protein is CAWSRGAVETQYF. The CDR3 DNA is TGTGCCTGGAGCCGGGGGGCGGTCGAGACCCAGTACTTC.